The text below deals with one TCR beta chain. What it recognizes is unknown. Built from TCR beta cDNA, the libraries had unique molecular identifiers in them. Some 500,000 cDNA molecules were obtained from roughly 1 to 10 million T cells. A single record per CDR3 protein comes from TCRdb applying MiXCR to the PCR reads. The table has approximately 630,000 distinct CDR3 sequences, roughly three fifths seen once. These data originate in a study of post-analysis software for immune sequencing data. In the study overall: Several disease courses (relapsing-remitting, secondary progressive and progressive-relapsing) of multiple sclerosis were included. Broader study findings: In patients, about 5 TRBV segments were more frequent than in controls, with TRBV5-6, TRBV5-1 and TRBV20-1 among them. F measure showed strong co-clustering of same-batch samples. Controls' normalized Chao1 diversity significantly exceeded that of multiple sclerosis patients.

Germline V lookup: CDR1 SGDLS, CDR2 YYNGEE. CDR3 length: 13 residues. This clonotype was obtained from a girl aged 2 to 10 with multiple sclerosis. Source material: blood. The rearrangement joins TRBV9 to TRBJ2-7, with D possibly being TRBD2 (5 bases). With the DNA end fitting TRBJ2-5 better, the J assignment may be wrong. CDR3 region: CASSPSIAETQYF. The CDR3 nucleotides read TGTGCCAGCAGCCCGTCGATAGCGGAGACCCAGTACTTC.